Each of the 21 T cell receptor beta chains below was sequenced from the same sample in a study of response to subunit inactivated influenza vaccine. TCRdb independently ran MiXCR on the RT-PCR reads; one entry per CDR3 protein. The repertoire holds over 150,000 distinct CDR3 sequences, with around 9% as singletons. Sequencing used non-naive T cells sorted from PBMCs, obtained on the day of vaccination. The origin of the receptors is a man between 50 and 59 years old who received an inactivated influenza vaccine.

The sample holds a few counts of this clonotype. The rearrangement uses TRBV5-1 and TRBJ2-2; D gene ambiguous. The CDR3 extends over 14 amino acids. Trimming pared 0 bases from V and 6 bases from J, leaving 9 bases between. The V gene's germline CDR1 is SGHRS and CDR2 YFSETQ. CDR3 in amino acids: CASSLDVTPGELFF. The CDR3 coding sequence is TGCGCCAGCAGCTTGGATGTGACGCCCGGGGAGCTGTTTTTT. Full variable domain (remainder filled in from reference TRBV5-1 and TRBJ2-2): KAGVTQTPRYLIKTRGQQVTLSCSPISGHRSVSWYQQTPGQGLQFLFEYFSETQRNKGNFPGRFSGRQFSNSRSEMNVSTLELGDSALYLCASSLDVTPGELFFGEGSRLTVL.

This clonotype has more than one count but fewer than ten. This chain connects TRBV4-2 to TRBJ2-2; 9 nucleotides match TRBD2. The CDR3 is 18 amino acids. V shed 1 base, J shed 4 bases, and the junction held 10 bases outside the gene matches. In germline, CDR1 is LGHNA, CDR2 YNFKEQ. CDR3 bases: TGTGCCAGCAGCCAAGGGCCCGTAGCGGGAGTATCCACCGGGGAGCTGTTTTTT. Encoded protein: CASSQGPVAGVSTGELFF.

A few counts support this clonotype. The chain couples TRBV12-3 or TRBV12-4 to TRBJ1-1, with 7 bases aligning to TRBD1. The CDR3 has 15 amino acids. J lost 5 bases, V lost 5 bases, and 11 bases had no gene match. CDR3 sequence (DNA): TGTGCCAGCAGTCTCTCAGGGGGGGCCAAGACTGAAGCTTTCTTT. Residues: CASSLSGGAKTEAFF.

CDR3 protein: CASSLAASGSNEQFF. The CDR3 DNA reads as TGCGCCAGCAGCTTGGCCGCTAGCGGGAGTAATGAGCAGTTCTTC. The rearrangement joins TRBV5-1 to TRBJ2-1, with 10 bases fitting TRBD2. This CDR3 is 15 amino acids long. CDR1 is SGHRS, CDR2 YFSETQ, per germline. V lost 0 bases to trimming and J lost 7 bases; unmatched junction nucleotides: 4.

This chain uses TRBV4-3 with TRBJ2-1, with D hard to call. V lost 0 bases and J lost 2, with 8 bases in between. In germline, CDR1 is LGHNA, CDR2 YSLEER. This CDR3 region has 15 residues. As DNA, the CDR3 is TGCGCCAGCAGCCAAGAAGGTTGGACCTACAATGAGCAGTTCTTC. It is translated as CASSQEGWTYNEQFF.

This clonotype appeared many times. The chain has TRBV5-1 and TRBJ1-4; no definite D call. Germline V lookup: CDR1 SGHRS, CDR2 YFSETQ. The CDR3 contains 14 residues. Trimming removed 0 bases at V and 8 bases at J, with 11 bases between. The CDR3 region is CASSLGMRMEKLFF. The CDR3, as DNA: TGCGCCAGCAGCTTGGGAATGAGGATGGAAAAACTGTTTTTT.

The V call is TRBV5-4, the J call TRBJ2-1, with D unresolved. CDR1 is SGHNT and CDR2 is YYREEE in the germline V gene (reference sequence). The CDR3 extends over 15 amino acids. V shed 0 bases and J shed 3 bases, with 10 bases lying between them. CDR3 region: CASSLAPSNYNEQFF. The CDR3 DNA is TGTGCCAGCAGCTTGGCCCCTTCGAACTACAATGAGCAGTTCTTC.

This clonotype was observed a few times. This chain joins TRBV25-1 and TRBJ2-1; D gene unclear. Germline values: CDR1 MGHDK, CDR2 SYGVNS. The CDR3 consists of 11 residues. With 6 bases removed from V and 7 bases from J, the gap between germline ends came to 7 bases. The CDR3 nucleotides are TGTGCCAGCAGCCGAATGAATGAGCAGTTCTTC. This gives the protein CASSRMNEQFF.

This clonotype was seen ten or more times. The CDR3, as DNA: TGTGCCAGCAGTAAGATGGAAGATACGCAGTATTTT. Translation gives CASSKMEDTQYF. This rearrangement joins TRBV6-1 to TRBJ2-3; D is unresolved. CDR3 length: 12 amino acids. Germline CDR1 reads MNHNS; CDR2 reads SASEGT. The V end lost 5 bases, the J end lost 5 bases, and 8 bases lay between the germline ends.

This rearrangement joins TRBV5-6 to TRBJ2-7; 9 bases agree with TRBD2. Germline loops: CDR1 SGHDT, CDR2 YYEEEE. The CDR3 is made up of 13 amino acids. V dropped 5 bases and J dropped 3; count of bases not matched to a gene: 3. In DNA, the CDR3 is TGTGCCAGCAGGGTTAGCGGGAGCTACGAGCAGTACTTC. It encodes CASRVSGSYEQYF.

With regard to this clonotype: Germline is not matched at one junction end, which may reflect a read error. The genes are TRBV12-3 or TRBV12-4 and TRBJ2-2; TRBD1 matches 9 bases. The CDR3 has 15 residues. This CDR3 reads CASSLPGQGVRERFF. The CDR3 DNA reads TGTGCCAGCAGTCTACCGGGACAGGGTGTCCGGGAGCGGTTTTTT.

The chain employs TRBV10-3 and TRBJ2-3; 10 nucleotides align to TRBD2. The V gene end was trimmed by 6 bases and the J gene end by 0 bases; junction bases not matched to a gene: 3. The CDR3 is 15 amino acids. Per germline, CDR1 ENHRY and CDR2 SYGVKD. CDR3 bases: TGTGCCATCAGCATGACTAGCGGGAGCACAGATACGCAGTATTTT. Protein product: CAISMTSGSTDTQYF.

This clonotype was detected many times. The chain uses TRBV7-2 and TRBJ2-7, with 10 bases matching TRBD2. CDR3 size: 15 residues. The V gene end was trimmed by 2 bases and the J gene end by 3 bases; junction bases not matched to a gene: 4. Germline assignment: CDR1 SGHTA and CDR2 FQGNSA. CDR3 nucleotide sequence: TGTGCCAGCAGCTTACTTCCTAGCGGGGGCTACGAGCAGTACTTC. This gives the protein CASSLLPSGGYEQYF.

The CDR3 bases are TGTGCCACCAGCAGAGAACGGGGGGGCCGGTTGGATACGCAGTATTTT. Protein sequence: CATSRERGGRLDTQYF. The chain is built from TRBV15 and TRBJ2-3, with TRBD2 matching over 8 bases. Trimming took 0 bases from V and 6 from J; bases not matched to a gene: 8. This CDR3 has 16 amino acids. Germline lookup yields CDR1 LNHNV and CDR2 YYDKDF (reference sequence).

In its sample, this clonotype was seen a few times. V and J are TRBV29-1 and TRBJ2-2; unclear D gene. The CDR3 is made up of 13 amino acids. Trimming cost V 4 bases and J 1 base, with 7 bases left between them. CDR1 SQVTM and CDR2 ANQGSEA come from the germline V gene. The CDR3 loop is CSVVPGNTGELFF. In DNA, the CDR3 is TGCAGCGTTGTTCCAGGGAACACCGGGGAGCTGTTTTTT.

CDR3 bases: TGCAGTGGCGGCGGGAGGAGTATCAATGAGCAGTTCTTC. It specifies CSGGGRSINEQFF. V gene TRBV20-1 combines with J gene TRBJ2-1; 8 bases match TRBD2. With V trimmed by 7 bases and J by 6 bases, 8 bases remained unmatched. CDR3 length: 13 amino acids. The V gene's germline CDR1 is DFQATT and CDR2 SNEGSKA (reference sequence).

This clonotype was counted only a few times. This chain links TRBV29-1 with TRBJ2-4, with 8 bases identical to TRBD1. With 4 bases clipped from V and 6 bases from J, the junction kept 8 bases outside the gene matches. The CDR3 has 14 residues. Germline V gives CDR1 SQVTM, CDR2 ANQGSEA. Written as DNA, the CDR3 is TGCAGCGTTGCACTCACAGGGGGTAGAAACATTCAGTACTTC. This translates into CSVALTGGRNIQYF. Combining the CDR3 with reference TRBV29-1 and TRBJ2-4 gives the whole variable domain SAVISQKPSRDICQRGTSLTIQCQVDSQVTMMFWYRQQPGQSLTLIATANQGSEATYESGFVIDKFPISRPNLTFSTLTVSNMSPEDSSIYLCSVALTGGRNIQYFGAGTRLSVL.

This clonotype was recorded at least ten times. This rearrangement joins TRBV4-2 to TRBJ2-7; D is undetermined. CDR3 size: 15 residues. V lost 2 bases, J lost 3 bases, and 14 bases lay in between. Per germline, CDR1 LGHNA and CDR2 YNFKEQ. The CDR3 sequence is CASSQSQGQNYEQYF. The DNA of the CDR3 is TGTGCCAGCAGCCAAAGCCAAGGTCAGAACTACGAGCAGTACTTC.

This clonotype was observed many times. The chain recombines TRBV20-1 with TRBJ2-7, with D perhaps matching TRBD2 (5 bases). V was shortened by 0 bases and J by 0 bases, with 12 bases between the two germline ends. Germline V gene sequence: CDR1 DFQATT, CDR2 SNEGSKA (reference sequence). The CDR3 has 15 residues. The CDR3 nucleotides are TGCAGTGCTAGAGAGGGGAGTAGAACCTCCTACGAGCAGTACTTC. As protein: CSAREGSRTSYEQYF.

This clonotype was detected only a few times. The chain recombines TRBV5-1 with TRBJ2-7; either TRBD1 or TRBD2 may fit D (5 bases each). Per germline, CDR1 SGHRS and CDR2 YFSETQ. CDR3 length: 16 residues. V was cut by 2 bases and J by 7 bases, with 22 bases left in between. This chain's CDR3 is CASSFGIARGQLEQYF. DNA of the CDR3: TGCGCCAGCAGCTTTGGGATAGCCCGGGGCCAGCTTGAGCAGTACTTC.

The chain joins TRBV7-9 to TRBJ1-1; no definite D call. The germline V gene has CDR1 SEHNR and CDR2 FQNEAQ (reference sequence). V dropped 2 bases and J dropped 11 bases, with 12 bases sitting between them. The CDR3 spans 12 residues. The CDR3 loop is CASSLNVGWAFF. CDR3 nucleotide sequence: TGTGCCAGCAGCTTAAATGTGGGTTGGGCTTTCTTT.